The present entry profiles one T cell receptor (beta chain) with its context. Its antigen specificity is not known. No much larger clone is present one base from it, and per-base qualities are unavailable. The source of the sample is a study of Ad26.COV2.S vaccination and SARS-CoV-2 variants (dated by TCRdb to 2020 to 2023). Broadly, across the study: Vaccine-arm donors came from COV1001, a multicentre, randomized, double-blind, placebo-controlled phase I-IIa trial of Ad26.COV2.S in healthy adults. Dosing of Ad26.COV2.S was intramuscular, at either 5x10^10 or 1x10^11 viral particles, delivered as one shot or as two shots spaced 56 days apart. Sequencing of the TCRbeta repertoire served to evaluate the specificity and breadth of SARS-CoV-2-reactive T cell receptors following Ad26.COV2.S vaccination. The TCR-sequenced set comprised approximately 32 samples: some 20 Ad26.COV2.S vaccine recipients, 5 placebo recipients and 8 SARS-CoV-2 convalescent individuals. Participants in the trial were split at random into five groups of five each, receiving low-dose or high-dose Ad26.COV2.S once or twice, or else placebo on both occasions. Investigators did not know the trial group allocation while performing experiments and assessing outcomes.

Measured from the cysteine to the phenylalanine, the CDR3 is 12 residues long. Kept here is only the CDR3 DNA, which spans 36 bases and is read in frame from base 1. Compared with germline, V lacks 6 bases and J lacks 12 bases; bases without a gene match: 7. Study-wide conclusions, independent of this receptor: Vaccine and placebo recipients had similar non-spike TCR breadth, a finding consistent with the vaccine containing only spike. Ad26.COV2.S recipients had higher spike-specific TCR breadth than placebo recipients (P = 0.0014). Substantial breadth of spike-specific CD8+ and CD4+ T cell responses was reported after vaccination. The study was not powered to compare responses between vaccine doses or regimens. According to the authors, total T cell responses may have been underestimated by the TCR breadth and depth analyses.

The immunoSEQ Assay was used to sequence TCRbeta CDR3 regions. After extraction, genomic DNA underwent amplification by bias-controlled multiplex PCR, followed by high-throughput sequencing. As for how the authors treated the data: To quantify the absolute abundance of each unique TCRbeta CDR3 region, sequences were collapsed and filtered. Usable DNA was measured by amplifying reference genes present in all nucleated cells, and TCRbeta template counts were normalized to that usable DNA to estimate T cell fraction. Repertoire TCRs were annotated as SARS-CoV-2-specific by exact matching of V gene, CDR3 amino acid sequence and J gene to a known reactive TCR set. The reference SARS-CoV-2 TCR set was obtained from MIRA and was filtered for enrichment in COVID-19-positive ImmuneCODE repertoires, whereby public or cross-reactive TCRs were removed. Drawing on the MIRA antigens, annotated TCRs were analysed further at the level of specific ORF or position within ORF. Breadth was defined as the number of annotated unique rearrangements divided by the total number of unique productive rearrangements, and depth was defined as the summed frequency of the annotated unique rearrangements. Two-sided Wilcoxon rank-sum tests were applied when comparing TCR breadth between groups. In its TCRdb copy, this immuneACCESS table keeps in-frame sequences only and misses some clones. Where compared with another copy, unresolved V genes explain less than half of these, and the others have no known cause. Clonal size and the V and J genes are those of that table, whereas D and trimming came from the DNA. This sample lists some 400,000 clones; around 89% were detected once. The leading ten clones occupy around 2% of the sample.

Sample treatment or condition, as interpreted from the label and publication: 15 to 20 received Ad26.COV2.S at low or high dose, single or two shots; 5 received placebo; per-sample allocation not given. For vaccine and placebo recipients, the sequenced repertoires came from samples collected on day 63 after the first injection. Cohort 1b enrolled 25 to 30 adults aged 18-55 years at a single site in Boston, USA, between 29 July and 7 August 2020. As a vaccine, Ad26.COV2.S was a replication-incompetent adenovirus type 26 vector that expressed a prefusion-stabilized SARS-CoV-2 spike protein derived from the original Wuhan strain.

The V and J segments used are TRBV12-3 or TRBV12-4 and TRBJ2-1, with TRBD1 identical over 8 junction bases. The sequence was obtained from a person aged 18 to 65 who received the Ad26.COV2.S COVID-19 vaccine or a placebo. Sequencing used peripheral blood, obtained in a trial of Ad26.COV2.S vaccine versus placebo. At the DNA level, the sequence is TGTGCCAGCAGACCACAGGGGGGTGGGCAGTTCTTC. Its amino acids are CASRPQGGGQFF.